This TCR beta chain comes out of a study of T cell responses to AZD1222 COVID-19 vaccine (dated by TCRdb to the early 2020s). Regarding the complete study: AZD1222 recipients given second doses at about 4 weeks or at about 12 weeks were pooled, since spike-specific TCR depth and breadth were not found to differ between the two schedules. A total of 240 or so trial participants underwent TCR sequencing, of whom 200 to 220 had received two doses of AZD1222 and 26 had received two doses of the MenACWY control vaccine. Trial participants were enrolled into age subgroups of 18-55, 56-69 and 70-plus years, which contained 148, 28 and 57 TCR-sequenced participants, respectively.

Results the study describes overall, beyond this receptor: Spike-specific TCR breadth and depth rose significantly after two AZD1222 doses compared with day 0 and with MenACWY recipients. In the small 56-69-year group, the increase in depth fell short of significance, most likely because of low power. The vaccine-associated CD4 TCRs covered the entire spike protein, and the dominant responses fell in regions 160-218 and 743-854. Conclusions about previously exposed vaccinees were limited because only a handful of AZD1222 recipients were SARS-CoV-2 seropositive at baseline. No day 14 peak-response samples were available, so repertoires were characterized only after the peak T cell response. Participants were mostly white British, with more females than males. The authors suggested clonal diversity may have been underestimated. Reportedly, close to half of the unique spike-specific TCRs recognized epitopes lying outside the regions that are mutated in the B.1.351 and B.1.1.7 variants.

The CDR3 regions of human TCRbeta chains were analyzed by immunosequencing. The source study handled its data this way. Repertoire TCRs were checked for matches against a reference library of SARS-CoV-2-specific TCRs that had been generated using the MIRA antigen-specificity platform. Breadth meant the fraction of unique TCRs that were SARS-CoV-2-associated, whereas depth meant the fraction of total T cells that were SARS-CoV-2-associated. Each spike-specific TCR was assigned to its reactive spike region and to a CD4 or CD8 class using the MIRA data. Log10-transformed breadth and depth values were compared by one-way ANOVA with Sidak's multiple comparisons tests. TCRdb took this table from immuneACCESS and kept in-frame rearrangements with V and J called. Such tables lack part of the clones; where checked against another copy, unresolved V genes explain under half of the gap, and the rest is unexplained. V and J calls and clone size are copied from that table; D and trimming were computed from the DNA. This sample has 110,000 to 150,000 clones in its table, and 70% to 90% of those were observed once. The ten top clones hold around 8% of the sample.

Read against the paper, the sample's time point label means: baseline before first vaccination. Vaccinee samples came from UK trials COV001 and COV002, including a single-blind randomized controlled phase 2/3 trial of AZD1222 (ChAdOx1 nCoV-19) in healthy adults. For TCRbeta chain sequencing, PBMC samples from trial participants were taken at day 0 and at day 28 after the second dose. Concerning this clone itself: Its specific antigen is unknown. Within one base of it there is no much larger clone, and no base qualities were kept.

Trimming accounts for 4 bases at V and 5 bases at J, while the number of junction bases matched to no gene is 11. The CDR3 contains 16 residues, cysteine and phenylalanine counted. Only the CDR3 DNA is retained, 48 bases long and in frame from the first base. The germline V gene (reference sequence) sets CDR1 to SEHNR and CDR2 to FQNEAQ. The rearranged segments are TRBV7-9 and TRBJ2-3; the junction holds 8 bases that match TRBD2. Sequenced here: peripheral blood, sampled on day 0 of AZD1222 vaccination. The TCR sequence derives from an adult in good health. DNA sequence: TGTGCCAGCAGCTCCCTAGCGGGCCAAAAGGGAGATACGCAGTATTTT. Its translation reads: CASSSLAGQKGDTQYF.